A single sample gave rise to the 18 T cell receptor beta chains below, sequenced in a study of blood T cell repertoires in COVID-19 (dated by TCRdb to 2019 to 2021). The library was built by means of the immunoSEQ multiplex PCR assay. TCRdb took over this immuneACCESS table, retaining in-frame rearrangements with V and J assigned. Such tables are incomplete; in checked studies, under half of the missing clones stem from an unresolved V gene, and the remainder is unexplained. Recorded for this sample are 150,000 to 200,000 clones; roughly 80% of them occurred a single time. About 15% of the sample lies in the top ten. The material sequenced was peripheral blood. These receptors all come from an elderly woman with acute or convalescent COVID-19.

The CDR3 DNA is TGTGCCAGAAGCACCAGACAGCAGAACACTGAAGCTTTCTTT. Encoded protein: CARSTRQQNTEAFF. This chain joins TRBV5-3 and TRBJ1-1; D is perhaps TRBD1 (5 bases). TRBV5-3 counts as an open reading frame of uncertain function. The V end was cut by 4 bases, the J end by 1 base, with 11 bases between. This CDR3 contains 14 residues.

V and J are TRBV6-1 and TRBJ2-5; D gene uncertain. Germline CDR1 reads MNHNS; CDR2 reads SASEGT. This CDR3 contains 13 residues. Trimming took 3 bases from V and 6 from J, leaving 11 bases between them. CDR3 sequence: CASSDEAGKTQYF. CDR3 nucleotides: TGTGCCAGCAGTGACGAGGCTGGAAAGACCCAGTACTTC.

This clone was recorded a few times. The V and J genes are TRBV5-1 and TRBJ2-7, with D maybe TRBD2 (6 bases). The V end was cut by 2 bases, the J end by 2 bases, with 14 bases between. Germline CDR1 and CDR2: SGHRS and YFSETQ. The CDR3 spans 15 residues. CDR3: CASSFSSGGAYEQYF. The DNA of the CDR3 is TGCGCCAGCAGCTTTTCTTCCGGGGGAGCCTACGAGCAGTACTTC.

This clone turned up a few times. The CDR3 loop reads CATSDRQGNYGYTF. Written as DNA, the CDR3 is TGTGCCACCAGTGATAGACAGGGGAACTATGGCTACACCTTC. V and J are TRBV24-1 and TRBJ1-2, with 8 bases aligning to TRBD1. The CDR3 totals 14 residues. With V trimmed by 3 bases and J by 2 bases, 1 base remained unmatched. The germline V gene has CDR1 KGHDR and CDR2 SFDVKD.

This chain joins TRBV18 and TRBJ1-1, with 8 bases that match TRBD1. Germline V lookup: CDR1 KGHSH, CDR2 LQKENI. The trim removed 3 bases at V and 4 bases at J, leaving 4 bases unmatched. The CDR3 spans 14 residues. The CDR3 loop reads CASSPRTGTTEAFF. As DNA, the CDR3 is TGTGCCAGCTCACCTCGGACAGGGACCACTGAAGCTTTCTTT.

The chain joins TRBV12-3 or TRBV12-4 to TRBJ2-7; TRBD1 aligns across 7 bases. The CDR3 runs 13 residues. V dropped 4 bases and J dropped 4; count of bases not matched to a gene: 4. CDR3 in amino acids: CASSWGQLYEQYF. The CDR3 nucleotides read TGTGCCAGCAGTTGGGGACAGCTATACGAGCAGTACTTC.

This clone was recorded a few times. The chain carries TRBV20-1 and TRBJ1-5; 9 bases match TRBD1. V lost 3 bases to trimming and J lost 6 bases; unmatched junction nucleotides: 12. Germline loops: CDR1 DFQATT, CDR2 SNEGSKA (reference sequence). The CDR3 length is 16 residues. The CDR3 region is CSASTRQGGQFQPQHF. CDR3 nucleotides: TGCAGTGCTAGTACCCGACAGGGGGGCCAGTTTCAGCCCCAGCATTTT.

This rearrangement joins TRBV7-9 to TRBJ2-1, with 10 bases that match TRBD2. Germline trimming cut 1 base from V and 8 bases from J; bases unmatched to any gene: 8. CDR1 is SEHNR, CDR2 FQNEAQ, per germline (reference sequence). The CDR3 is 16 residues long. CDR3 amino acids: CASSLVRASGSYEQFF. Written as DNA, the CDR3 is TGTGCCAGCAGCTTAGTAAGGGCTAGCGGGAGCTATGAGCAGTTCTTC.

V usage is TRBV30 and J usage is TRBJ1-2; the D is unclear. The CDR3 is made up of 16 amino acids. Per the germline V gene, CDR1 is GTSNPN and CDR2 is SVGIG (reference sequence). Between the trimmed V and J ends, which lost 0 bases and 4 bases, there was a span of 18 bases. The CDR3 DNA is TGTGCCTGGAGTGTACGTTTGGTAGGACTCCTCTATGGCTACACCTTC. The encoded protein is CAWSVRLVGLLYGYTF.

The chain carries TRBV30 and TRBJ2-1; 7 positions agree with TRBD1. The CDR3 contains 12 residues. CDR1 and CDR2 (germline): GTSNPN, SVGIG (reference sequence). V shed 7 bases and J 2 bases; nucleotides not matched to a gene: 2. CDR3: CALTGTYNEQFF. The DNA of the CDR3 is TGTGCCTTGACAGGGACCTACAATGAGCAGTTCTTC.

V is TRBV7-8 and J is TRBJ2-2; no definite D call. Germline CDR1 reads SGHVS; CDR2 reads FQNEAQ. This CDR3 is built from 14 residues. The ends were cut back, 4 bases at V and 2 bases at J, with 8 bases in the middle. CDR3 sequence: CASSSRENTGELFF. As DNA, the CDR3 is TGTGCCAGCAGCTCCCGCGAAAACACCGGGGAGCTGTTTTTT. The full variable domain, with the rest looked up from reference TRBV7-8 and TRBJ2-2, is GAGVSQSPRYKVAKRGQDVALRCDPISGHVSLFWYQQALGQGPEFLTYFQNEAQLDKSGLPSDRFFAERPEGSVSTLKIQRTQQEDSAVYLCASSSRENTGELFFGEGSRLTVL.

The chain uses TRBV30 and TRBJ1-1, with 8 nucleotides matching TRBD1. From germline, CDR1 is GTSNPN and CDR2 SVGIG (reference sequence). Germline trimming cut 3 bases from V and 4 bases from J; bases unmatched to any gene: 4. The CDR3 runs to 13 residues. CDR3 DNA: TGTGCCTGGAGCGAGCAGGGGGCCACTGAAGCTTTCTTT. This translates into CAWSEQGATEAFF.

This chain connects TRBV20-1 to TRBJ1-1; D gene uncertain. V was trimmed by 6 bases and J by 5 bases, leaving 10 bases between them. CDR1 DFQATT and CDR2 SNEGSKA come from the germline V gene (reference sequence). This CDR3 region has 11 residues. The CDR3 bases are TGCAGTGCCGCCTCGGGGACTGAAGCTTTCTTT. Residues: CSAASGTEAFF.

In nucleotides, the CDR3 is TGTGCCAGCAGAAAACAGGGGGCAGGCAATCAGCCCCAGCATTTT. Its translation: CASRKQGAGNQPQHF. V is TRBV6-5 and J is TRBJ1-5, with 9 bases identical to TRBD1. J lost 2 bases, V lost 6 bases, and 5 bases had no gene match. There are 15 residues in the CDR3. Germline loops: CDR1 MNHEY, CDR2 SVGAGI.

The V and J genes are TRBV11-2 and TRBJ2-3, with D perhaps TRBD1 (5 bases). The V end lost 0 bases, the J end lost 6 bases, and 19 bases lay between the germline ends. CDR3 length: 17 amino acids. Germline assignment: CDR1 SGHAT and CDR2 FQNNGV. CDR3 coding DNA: TGTGCCAGCAGCTTAGATCCCTCAGGGCACCTGATGGATACGCAGTATTTT. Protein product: CASSLDPSGHLMDTQYF.

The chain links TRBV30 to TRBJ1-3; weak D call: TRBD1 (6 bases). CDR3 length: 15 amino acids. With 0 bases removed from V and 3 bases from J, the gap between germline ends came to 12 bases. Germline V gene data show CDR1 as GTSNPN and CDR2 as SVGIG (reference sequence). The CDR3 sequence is CAWSVSGGGGNTIYF. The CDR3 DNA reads TGTGCCTGGAGTGTATCGGGGGGCGGTGGAAACACCATATATTTT.

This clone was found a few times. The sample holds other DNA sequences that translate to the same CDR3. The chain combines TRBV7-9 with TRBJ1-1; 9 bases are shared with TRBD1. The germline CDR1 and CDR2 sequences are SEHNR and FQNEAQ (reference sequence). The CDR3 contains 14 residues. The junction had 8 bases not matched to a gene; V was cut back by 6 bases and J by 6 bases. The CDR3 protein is CASSSPGQGAEAFF. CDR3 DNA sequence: TGTGCCAGCAGTTCCCCGGGACAGGGTGCTGAAGCTTTCTTT.

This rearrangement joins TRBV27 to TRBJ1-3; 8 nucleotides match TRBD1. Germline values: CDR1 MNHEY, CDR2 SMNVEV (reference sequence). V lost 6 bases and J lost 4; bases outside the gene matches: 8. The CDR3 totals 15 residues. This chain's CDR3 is CASSYQGAFGNTIYF. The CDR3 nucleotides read TGTGCCAGCAGCTATCAGGGGGCTTTCGGAAACACCATATATTTT.